This T cell receptor beta chain was identified during a study of blood T cell repertoires in COVID-19. Study context: The United States, Italy and Spain provided the acute and convalescent COVID-19 samples. PBMCs, B-cell-depleted T cells, or T cells provided the cDNA or gDNA that made up the material.

The CDR3 runs to 19 residues. Germline lookup yields CDR1 SGHTA and CDR2 FQGNSA. Trimming left V 3 bases short and J 4 bases short, with 28 bases between. In the original analysis: How many nucleated cells were present was estimated from reference gene primer amplification. The assay was immunoSEQ multiplex PCR, and TCRdb's table has in-frame clones only and misses some. V and J calls and clone size are as listed in that table; D and trimming were resolved from the DNA. The sample has around 68,000 clones; 87% are singletons. This sequence originates from a man in his fifties with active COVID-19. The chain is built from TRBV7-2 and TRBJ2-7, with D tentatively TRBD1 (6 bases). The specimen was peripheral blood. In nucleotides, the CDR3 is TGTGCCAGCAGCTTGAGGACAGCTCCCCGAGGGACCCTCCTTTACGAGCAGTACTTC. The encoded protein is CASSLRTAPRGTLLYEQYF. Supplemented by reference TRBV7-2 and TRBJ2-7, the full variable domain reads GAGVSQSPSNKVTEKGKDVELRCDPISGHTALYWYRQSLGQGLEFLIYFQGNSAPDKSGLPSDRFSAERTGGSVSTLTIQRTQQEDSAVYLCASSLRTAPRGTLLYEQYFGPGTRLTVT.